A single sample gave rise to the 10 T cell receptor beta chains below, sequenced in a study of a mutant IDH1 vaccine in newly diagnosed glioma. Antigens of these TCRs are unknown. TCRdb keeps only in-frame clones here, not all; method: immunoSEQ multiplex PCR. The table lists 25,000 or so clones, around four fifths of them singletons. Regarding time point: week 5, during vaccination. The vaccine gave 300 ug of a 20-mer mutant IDH1 peptide subcutaneously per dose. The specimen was PBMCs, collected from a glioma patient whose treatment included an IDH1 peptide vaccine. These receptors were taken from a man between 35 and 55 years old with glioma. Some clones in this sample may be carry-over from other donors' samples.

This clone was counted between two and nine times. The chain recombines TRBV30 with TRBJ1-3; D remains unclear. The CDR3 covers 12 residues. Trimming left V 8 bases short and J 1 base short, with 9 bases between. From germline, CDR1 is GTSNPN and CDR2 SVGIG (reference sequence). The CDR3 loop reads CALKRSGNTIYF. Here the CDR3 DNA reads TGTGCCCTTAAGCGGTCTGGAAACACCATATATTTT.

J is TRBJ1-1 and V is TRBV6-5; D not resolved. There are 12 residues in the CDR3. Germline-derived CDR1 and CDR2 are MNHEY and SVGAGI. The ends were cut back, 10 bases at V and 5 bases at J, with 14 bases in the middle. DNA of the CDR3: TGTGCCACCTCGACACTGGGGACTGAAGCTTTCTTT. Translating it yields CATSTLGTEAFF.

This clone has more than one count but fewer than ten. The CDR3 sequence is CASSSSRAPQLWSYTF. The CDR3, as DNA: TGTGCCAGCAGTTCTAGCCGGGCCCCGCAACTATGGAGCTACACCTTC. The chain combines TRBV6-5 with TRBJ1-2; D is ambiguous. From germline, CDR1 is MNHEY and CDR2 SVGAGI. CDR3 size: 16 residues. The V end lost 4 bases, the J end lost 9 bases, and 24 bases lay between the germline ends.

The V and J genes are TRBV5-1 and TRBJ2-5; 14 positions match TRBD2. The V gene end was trimmed by 3 bases and the J gene end by 1 base; junction bases not matched to a gene: 2. The length of the CDR3 is 16 residues. Germline V gives CDR1 SGHRS, CDR2 YFSETQ. CDR3 sequence reads: CASSSGLAGGQETQYF. The CDR3 DNA reads TGCGCCAGCAGCTCCGGACTAGCGGGGGGCCAAGAGACCCAGTACTTC.

The chain couples TRBV15 to TRBJ1-2, with a tentative D call TRBD1 (5 bases). Trimming removed 0 bases at V and 2 bases at J, with 7 bases between. The germline V gene encodes CDR1 LNHNV and CDR2 YYDKDF (reference sequence). The length of the CDR3 is 14 residues. The CDR3 nucleotides are TGTGCCACCAGCAGAGACCGGGGGAACTATGGCTACACCTTC. Its protein product is CATSRDRGNYGYTF.

The J gene is TRBJ2-5, the V gene TRBV11-2, with D tentatively TRBD1 or TRBD2 (7 bases each). The V end was cut by 5 bases, the J end by 0 bases, with 13 bases between. Germline V lookup: CDR1 SGHAT, CDR2 FQNNGV. The CDR3 has 15 amino acids. CDR3 protein: CASSTRGGDQETQYF. Written as DNA, the CDR3 is TGTGCCAGCAGCACCAGGGGGGGGGACCAAGAGACCCAGTACTTC.

The genes are TRBV5-1 and TRBJ2-3; a weak D match, TRBD2 (6 bases). V lost 4 bases, J lost 6 bases, and 18 bases lay in between. The germline V gene encodes CDR1 SGHRS and CDR2 YFSETQ. CDR3 length equals 15 residues. The DNA for the CDR3 is TGCGCCAGCAGCCCCCGCGGAGGGAAGGGGGATACGCAGTATTTT. The encoded protein is CASSPRGGKGDTQYF.

CDR3 nucleotide sequence: TGTGCCAGCATTTCGAGGAAAGGAGGTACAGATACGCAGTATTTT. Its translation is CASISRKGGTDTQYF. The genes are TRBV7-2 and TRBJ2-3, with D possibly being TRBD2 (5 bases). The length of the CDR3 is 15 residues. Trimming left V 7 bases short and J 3 bases short, with 17 bases between. From germline, CDR1 is SGHTA and CDR2 FQGNSA.

The V gene is TRBV18, the J gene TRBJ2-2; weak D call: TRBD2 (5 bases). CDR3 size: 15 residues. Trimming removed 2 bases at V and 4 bases at J, with 11 bases between. Germline values: CDR1 KGHSH, CDR2 LQKENI. CDR3 sequence: CASSPYWTRTGELFF. Written as DNA, the CDR3 is TGTGCCAGCTCACCATACTGGACTCGCACCGGGGAGCTGTTTTTT. Variable domain in full (rest from reference TRBV18 and TRBJ2-2): NAGVMQNPRHLVRRRGQEARLRCSPMKGHSHVYWYRQLPEEGLKFMVYLQKENIIDESGMPKERFSAEFPKEGPSILRIQQVVRGDSAAYFCASSPYWTRTGELFFGEGSRLTVL.

CDR3 sequence (DNA): TGTGCCACCGCGGAGGGGGGGGTGGGCCAGCCCCAGCATTTT. This codes for CATAEGGVGQPQHF. The V and J genes are TRBV15 and TRBJ1-5; TRBD1 is a possible D gene (6 bases). The CDR3 sequence is 14 residues long. V was trimmed by 8 bases and J by 7 bases, leaving 18 bases between them. Germline V gene sequence: CDR1 LNHNV, CDR2 YYDKDF (reference sequence).